This T cell receptor beta chain was obtained from a study of a mutant IDH1 vaccine in newly diagnosed glioma. As regards this clone: The antigen remains unidentified.

Noted time point: baseline, week 1 (first vaccination visit). The treatment here: pre-vaccination baseline after standard-of-care therapy. Every donor had a new WHO grade 3 or 4 astrocytoma that was IDH1-mutant, with loss of nuclear ATRX. Only in-frame clones appear in the TCRdb table, and some are missing; sequencing was by immunoSEQ multiplex PCR. Of fewer than 45,000 clones listed, about 78% were seen once; the top ten hold about 9.8%. The CDR3 runs 17 residues. Germline V gene sequence: CDR1 SGHDT, CDR2 YYEEEE. Trimming took off 3 bases at V and 9 bases at J, with 25 bases between the two ends. Notes on the study in general: Pseudoprogression seemed unlinked to shifts in top peripheral T cell clonotypes.

The TCR was taken from a middle-aged man with glioma. Some clones in this sample may be carry-over from other donors' samples. The V gene is TRBV5-6, the J gene TRBJ1-5, with a possible D match to TRBD1 (6 bases). Sequences were derived from PBMCs, sampled from a glioma patient treated with radiotherapy, temozolomide or both. The CDR3 is CASSYLLGQTQSGPQHF. The CDR3 region has the DNA TGTGCCAGCAGCTACCTACTAGGACAGACTCAATCAGGGCCCCAGCATTTT. The full variable domain, rest sourced from reference TRBV5-6 and TRBJ1-5, is DAGVTQSPTHLIKTRGQQVTLRCSPKSGHDTVSWYQQALGQGPQFIFQYYEEEERQRGNFPDRFSGHQFPNYSSELNVNALLLGDSALYLCASSYLLGQTQSGPQHFGDGTRLSIL.